The TCR beta chain under discussion was sequenced for a study of shared clonotypes between healthy human individuals (dated by TCRdb to 2020 to 2021). In terms of the full investigation: The cohort included a few men and two women between 18 and 49 years of age. Per donor, three plates each were used for CD4 naive and CD4 memory, two for CD8 naive, and one for CD8 memory. To estimate repertoire size and how much clonotype sharing occurs between individuals, the study deeply sequenced the blood TCR repertoires of 5 or 6 healthy adults. To increase sequencing depth and limit assay-specific biases, different laboratories used diverse techniques to prepare libraries and sequence TCR repertoires. Per donor, leukapheresis produced somewhere between about 0.9 and 9 billion PBMCs.

The donors were healthy, HIV-negative adults with no recently reported acute infections or vaccinations. Every donor was a Caucasian adult residing in Nashville, Tennessee, USA. CD4+ T cells were enriched through magnetic negative selection, after which naive cells were positively selected on CD45RA and the remaining negative fraction served as the memory subset. Blood was collected by leukapheresis, and PBMCs were isolated by Ficoll-Histopaque density gradient centrifugation and then cryopreserved in liquid nitrogen vapor phase. Purity and quantity of every magnetically sorted T cell population were checked by analytical flow cytometry. Genomic DNA was isolated from each sorted fraction and quantified by UV absorbance on a Nanodrop 2000c. Study-level results and caveats: Sampling was limited to blood, and TCR repertoires in tissue likely differ from TCR repertoires in blood. Pairwise subsampling led to the expectation that sequencing depth would affect the degree of clonotype sharing among donors. Rarefaction of sorted-subset datasets indicated incomplete sequencing despite the large sequencing depth. The small number of donors limited the genetic and exposure-history diversity represented. Sharing across a handful of donors was observed for approximately 5% of naive CD4, 3.5% of naive CD8, over 2% of memory CD4, and roughly 0.43% of memory CD8 clonotypes. Compared with non-shared clonotypes, clonotypes shared by all four sorted-subset donors had higher generation probabilities. Naive subsets generally had larger estimated clonotype richness than memory subsets did.

Inclusive of the bounding cysteine and phenylalanine, the CDR3 is 16 residues long. Only the CDR3 portion is preserved as DNA: 48 bases, with reading frame beginning at the first base. Unmatched junction bases come to 10, with V trimmed by 3 bases and J by 7 bases. The germline V gene specifies SGHRS as CDR1 and YFSETQ as CDR2. TCR CDR3 regions were amplified from genomic DNA by multiplex PCR using the deep immunoSEQ assay. For each cell subset, the extracted genomic DNA was distributed evenly across all wells of several immunoSEQ 96-well plates, and each plate served as one replicate. For sorted subsets, each replicate PCR was loaded with about 0.2 ug genomic DNA, equivalent to approximately 27,000 T cell genomes. Purified libraries were measured with a Qubit 3.0 fluorometer, size-checked on a Bioanalyzer 2100, and measured again with the KAPA Library Quantification kit. Each immunoSEQ 96-well plate was sequenced on its own single-read 150-cycle Illumina NextSeq 550 flow cell. Under the source paper's analysis protocol: Because the immunoSEQ output held only junctional sequences and lacked quality scores, the filtering could not match the filtering applied to full-length reads. To assign V/J genes and CDR3, sequences were annotated using PyIR, a Python wrapper for IgBLAST v1.9, with IMGT germline references. Reads were removed for weak V/J assignments (E-value above 1e-6), missing CDR3, stop codons, out-of-frame junctions, or ambiguous translated residues. V3J clonotypes were defined as sequences sharing an identical inferred V gene, J gene, and CDR3 amino acid sequence. The percentage overlap between two repertoires was calculated by dividing the number of shared unique clonotypes by the size of the smaller repertoire. Richness of each repertoire was evaluated using RTK rarefaction, the Chao1 estimator, and Recon v2.1 estimates of unobserved clonotypes. Generation probabilities were computed with OLGA for all TCRbeta clonotypes obtained by the gDNA method from a few donors. TCRdb stores this immuneACCESS table with in-frame sequences only. Part of the clones is absent; in the studies checked, under half of the shortfall reflects unresolved V genes, and no reason is known for the rest. The DNA gave D and trimming, while V, J and clone size come from that table. This sample has a few million clones in its table, and 90% to 95% of those were observed once. The ten largest clones represent around 0.4% of the sample.

Worth noting for this clone: The antigen it recognizes is unknown. Base qualities are missing; no much larger clone stands one base away.

The material sequenced was naive CD4+ T cells from PBMCs. The cell subset or site label on this specimen signifies: CD45RA+ positively selected. The chain joins TRBV5-1 to TRBJ1-2, with TRBD1 matching 12 junction bases. This sequence was found in a young man in good health. Some clones in this sample may be carry-over from other donors' samples. The CDR3 protein is CASSSITRDRGLGYTF. The nucleotide sequence is TGCGCCAGCAGCTCGATCACCCGGGACAGGGGGCTTGGCTACACCTTC.